These T cell receptor beta chains were read from a single sample in a study of blood T cell repertoires in COVID-19. Sequencing was performed with immunoSEQ multiplex PCR; in TCRdb, only in-frame clones are kept and a portion is missing. Among 130,000 to 150,000 clones listed, approximately 80% were seen once. Sample: peripheral blood. The receptors come from a man aged 55 to 70 with active or convalescent COVID-19. The CDR3 runs from the conserved cysteine through the conserved F or W. D genes are given only for firm matches. Size values are once, few and many counts, or a class for expanded clones, and some rows have none.

abundance	v_gene	d_gene	j_gene	CDR3aa	CDR3nt
-	TRBV19	TRBD2	TRBJ2-7	CASSISSGGTYEQYF	TGTGCCAGTAGTATCTCTAGCGGGGGAACCTACGAGCAGTACTTC
-	TRBV7-2	-	TRBJ1-5	CASRIGNQPQHF	TGTGCCAGCAGAATAGGCAATCAGCCCCAGCATTTT
-	TRBV3-1/TRBV3-2	-	TRBJ2-2	CASSQSVGATGELFF	TGTGCCAGCAGCCAATCAGTGGGAGCTACCGGGGAGCTGTTTTTT
-	TRBV29-1	-	TRBJ2-2	CSVRTGQGIVTGELFF	TGCAGCGTTCGCACGGGCCAGGGGATTGTTACCGGGGAGCTGTTTTTT
-	TRBV14	-	TRBJ2-4	CASSQEDTSLAKNIQYF	TGTGCCAGCAGCCAAGAGGACACGTCGCTAGCCAAAAACATTCAGTACTTC
-	TRBV30	TRBD1	TRBJ1-3	CAWTLGGGPGNTIYF	TGTGCCTGGACCCTCGGAGGGGGCCCTGGAAACACCATATATTTT
-	TRBV28	-	TRBJ1-6	CASSLVRDNSPLHF	TGTGCCAGCAGTTTGGTCCGGGATAATTCACCCCTCCACTTT
-	TRBV5-1	-	TRBJ1-2	CASSFGTTNYGYTF	TGCGCCAGCAGCTTCGGGACTACTAACTATGGCTACACCTTC
-	TRBV6-2/TRBV6-3	TRBD2	TRBJ2-1	CASSYASSGRIRNEQFF	TGTGCCAGCAGTTACGCTTCTAGCGGGAGGATTCGCAATGAGCAGTTCTTC
-	TRBV12-5	TRBD1	TRBJ2-7	CASGLPPEGQGYEQYF	TGTGCTAGTGGTTTACCACCCGAAGGACAGGGGTACGAGCAGTACTTC
-	TRBV13	TRBD1	TRBJ1-3	CASSPSWGRGRSGNTIYF	TGTGCCAGCAGCCCATCCTGGGGCAGGGGGCGTTCTGGAAACACCATATATTTT
-	TRBV30	TRBD1	TRBJ1-5	CAWSRNRGSNQPQHF	TGTGCCTGGAGTCGAAACAGGGGAAGCAATCAGCCCCAGCATTTT
-	TRBV21-1	-	TRBJ2-5	CASSTRRRLAPSDGTQYF	TGTGCCAGCAGCACTCGGCGGCGACTAGCGCCGAGTGATGGGACCCAGTACTTC
-	TRBV5-6	TRBD1	TRBJ1-1	CASSMTGAYRTEAFF	TGTGCCAGCAGCATGACAGGGGCGTATCGAACTGAAGCTTTCTTT
once	TRBV18	TRBD1	TRBJ2-7	CASSPPWGEQGAYEQYF	TGTGCCAGCTCACCACCGTGGGGTGAACAGGGGGCCTACGAGCAGTACTTC
-	TRBV6-1	TRBD2	TRBJ2-3	CASSEEFREADTQYF	TGTGCCAGCAGTGAAGAGTTCCGGGAGGCAGATACGCAGTATTTT
-	TRBV7-2	-	TRBJ2-3	CASSLVADTDTQYF	TGTGCCAGCAGCTTAGTCGCAGACACAGATACGCAGTATTTT
-	TRBV30	-	TRBJ1-4	CAWKAGRDVNEKLFF	TGTGCCTGGAAAGCGGGGCGCGACGTTAATGAAAAACTGTTTTTT
once	TRBV12-3/TRBV12-4	-	TRBJ2-2	CASRRVTGELFF	TGTGCCAGCAGGAGGGTAACCGGGGAGCTGTTTTTT
-	TRBV15	TRBD1	TRBJ2-4	CATSTDLGQGFTKNIQYF	TGTGCCACCAGCACCGACCTAGGACAGGGGTTCACCAAAAACATTCAGTACTTC
-	TRBV4-1	TRBD2	TRBJ2-2	CASSHPRPGGSNKSNTGELFF	TGCGCCAGCAGCCATCCGCGGCCGGGAGGCTCCAATAAATCGAACACCGGGGAGCTGTTTTTT
-	TRBV13	TRBD1	TRBJ2-1	CASSTDRGLNEQFF	TGTGCCAGCAGCACAGACAGGGGGCTCAATGAGCAGTTCTTC
-	TRBV6-5	-	TRBJ1-2	CASSYDQGAGYTF	TGTGCCAGCAGTTACGACCAGGGTGCTGGCTACACCTTC
-	TRBV7-6	TRBD1	TRBJ2-3	CASSSEGQGSDTQYF	TGTGCCAGCAGCTCTGAAGGACAGGGCTCAGATACGCAGTATTTT
-	TRBV6-2/TRBV6-3	TRBD2	TRBJ2-3	CASSYSLSLAGATDTQYF	TGTGCCAGCAGTTACTCACTTTCACTAGCGGGAGCCACAGATACGCAGTATTTT
-	TRBV3-1/TRBV3-2	-	TRBJ1-3	CASSPVPTGNTIYF	TGTGCCAGCAGCCCGGTCCCGACTGGAAACACCATATATTTT
-	TRBV9	-	TRBJ1-1	CASSVGEGYTEAFF	TGTGCCAGCAGCGTAGGGGAGGGGTACACTGAAGCTTTCTTT
-	TRBV18	TRBD1	TRBJ1-1	CASSPWDRGTNTEAFF	TGTGCCAGCTCACCTTGGGACAGGGGAACGAACACTGAAGCTTTCTTT
-	TRBV5-6	-	TRBJ2-7	CASSLNGRGLELRMEQYF	TGTGCCAGCAGCTTGAATGGGCGGGGCCTGGAACTACGGATGGAGCAGTACTTC
-	TRBV11-3	TRBD1	TRBJ1-2	CASSRRETGGIHYGYTF	TGTGCCAGCAGCCGACGAGAAACAGGGGGCATCCACTATGGCTACACCTTC
few	TRBV4-1	-	TRBJ1-5	CASSHLGSNQPQHF	TGCGCCAGCAGCCATTTGGGCAGCAATCAGCCCCAGCATTTT
-	TRBV5-4	TRBD1	TRBJ1-2	CASSLQGQVGDGYTF	TGTGCCAGCAGCTTACAGGGACAGGTTGGGGATGGCTACACCTTC
-	TRBV18	TRBD1	TRBJ2-5	CASSSGQGARETQYF	TGTGCCAGCTCCTCGGGGCAGGGGGCACGGGAGACCCAGTACTTC
few	TRBV19	-	TRBJ1-1	CASSIDSSTAMNTEAFF	TGTGCCAGTAGTATAGACTCCTCGACAGCAATGAACACTGAAGCTTTCTTT
-	TRBV19	TRBD1	TRBJ1-2	CASSSMRGGTDSYGYTF	TGTGCCAGTAGTAGCATGCGGGGGGGGACAGACAGCTATGGCTACACCTTC
-	TRBV7-2	-	TRBJ1-3	CASSLRADSLRGSGNTIYF	TGTGCCAGCAGCTTACGGGCGGACAGCCTTAGGGGCTCTGGAAACACCATATATTTT
once	TRBV30	-	TRBJ1-1	CAWSVNLGNTEAFF	TGTGCCTGGAGTGTAAATCTCGGGAACACTGAAGCTTTCTTT
-	TRBV21-1	-	TRBJ2-5	CASSKSRQGLARTQETQYF	TGTGCCAGCAGCAAGAGCCGACAGGGACTAGCCCGGACCCAAGAGACCCAGTACTTC
-	TRBV7-2	TRBD1	TRBJ1-4	CASSSQGAREKLFF	TGTGCCAGCAGCTCACAGGGGGCGCGGGAAAAACTGTTTTTT
-	TRBV6-2/TRBV6-3	TRBD1	TRBJ1-2	CASSYQQGANGYTF	TGTGCCAGCAGTTACCAACAGGGGGCGAATGGCTACACCTTC
-	TRBV27	-	TRBJ1-1	CASSSRLANTEAFF	TGTGCCAGCAGTTCCCGACTCGCGAACACTGAAGCTTTCTTT
-	TRBV6-2/TRBV6-3	TRBD1	TRBJ1-5	CASSYLTGSNQPQHF	TGTGCCAGCAGTTACCTGACAGGGAGCAATCAGCCCCAGCATTTT
few	TRBV6-1	-	TRBJ1-3	CASSDTFGGNTIYF	TGTGCCAGCAGTGACACTTTTGGTGGAAACACCATATATTTT
-	TRBV12-5	-	TRBJ2-1	CASGLLTGNNEQFF	TGTGCTAGTGGTTTGTTGACAGGTAACAATGAGCAGTTCTTC
-	TRBV19	-	TRBJ2-5	CASSIGGASRETQYF	TGTGCCAGTAGTATAGGCGGGGCGAGCCGAGAGACCCAGTACTTC
-	TRBV7-2	-	TRBJ1-1	CASSPWQGSTEAFF	TGTGCCAGCAGCCCCTGGCAGGGGTCCACTGAAGCTTTCTTT
few	TRBV4-3	TRBD2	TRBJ2-3	CASSQDDLRGDFTDTQYF	TGCGCCAGCAGCCAAGACGATCTGCGGGGGGACTTCACAGATACGCAGTATTTT
-	TRBV6-5	-	TRBJ1-4	CASALFATNEKLFF	TGTGCCAGCGCACTATTTGCAACTAATGAAAAACTGTTTTTT
-	TRBV5-8	-	TRBJ2-6	CASSLLGSGANVLTF	TGTGCCAGCAGCTTGTTGGGGAGCGGGGCCAACGTCCTGACTTTC
-	TRBV7-9	-	TRBJ2-2	CASSLLATYGELFF	TGTGCCAGCAGCTTACTAGCGACGTACGGGGAGCTGTTTTTT
-	TRBV14	-	TRBJ1-2	CASSQVGLQGYGYTF	TGTGCCAGCAGCCAAGTGGGACTACAAGGCTATGGCTACACCTTC
-	TRBV6-5	TRBD1	TRBJ1-5	CASSGGQGFQPQHF	TGTGCCAGCAGCGGGGGACAGGGGTTTCAGCCCCAGCATTTT
-	TRBV7-2	-	TRBJ2-1	CASSLEWTGVEQFF	TGTGCCAGCAGCTTAGAGTGGACGGGGGTTGAGCAGTTCTTC
-	TRBV4-1	TRBD2	TRBJ2-1	CASSQTPSGVIGNEQFF	TGCGCCAGCAGCCAAACCCCTAGCGGGGTGATTGGAAATGAGCAGTTCTTC
few	TRBV4-3	TRBD2	TRBJ2-5	CASSQVASGVETQYF	TGCGCCAGCAGCCAAGTGGCTAGCGGGGTTGAGACCCAGTACTTC
-	TRBV5-4	-	TRBJ1-2	CASSYTSGQHYGYTF	TGTGCCAGCAGCTACACTTCAGGACAGCACTATGGCTACACCTTC